The subject of this entry is one T cell receptor (beta chain). The sample originates from a study of blood T cell repertoires in COVID-19. Study-level information: Spain, Italy and the United States supplied samples that represented acute and convalescent COVID-19. In each case, the material was cDNA or gDNA derived from T cells, B-cell-depleted T cells, or PBMCs.

Original methodology: Reference gene primer amplification gave estimated nucleated cell counts. Libraries were prepared by immunoSEQ multiplex PCR; TCRdb keeps only in-frame clonotypes and omits some of them. The V and J calls and clone size are taken from that table; D and trimming were inferred from the DNA. Of about 80,000 clones listed, around 88% are singletons. Trimming pared 5 bases from V and 3 bases from J, leaving 14 bases between. CDR1 and CDR2 (germline): SGHTA, FQGNSA. The CDR3 length is 15 residues. The chain uses TRBV7-2 and TRBJ2-1; possible D gene TRBD1, 6 bases. The clonotype originates from a woman over 75 with acute or convalescent COVID-19. Sequencing was done on a sample of peripheral blood. Here the CDR3 reads CASSLGTQLYNEQFF. CDR3 bases: TGTGCCAGCAGCCTCGGGACACAGCTCTACAATGAGCAGTTCTTC. The variable domain in full, with the rest retrieved from reference TRBV7-2 and TRBJ2-1, is GAGVSQSPSNKVTEKGKDVELRCDPISGHTALYWYRQSLGQGLEFLIYFQGNSAPDKSGLPSDRFSAERTGGSVSTLTIQRTQQEDSAVYLCASSLGTQLYNEQFFGPGTRLTVL.